This TCR beta chain was found in a study of response to subunit inactivated influenza vaccine. MiXCR, applied by TCRdb to the RT-PCR reads, yields one record per CDR3 protein. In the table there are over 800,000 distinct CDR3 sequences, around 21% of which are singletons. Germline CDR1 is DFQATT and CDR2 is SNEGSKA (reference sequence). The CDR3 is 15 residues long. Trimming at V came to 0 bases and at J to 6 bases, leaving 5 bases not matched to a gene. The origin of this receptor is a man aged 45 to 65 who received an inactivated influenza vaccine. The chain joins TRBV20-1 to TRBJ2-1; 10 nucleotides line up with TRBD2. Material: PBMCs from blood, obtained 5 days after vaccination. The CDR3 protein is CSARDLTSGINEQFF. DNA of the CDR3: TGCAGTGCTAGAGATTTAACTAGCGGGATCAATGAGCAGTTCTTC.